This is a list of T cell receptor beta chains from one sample in a study of T cell responses to AZD1222 COVID-19 vaccine. Clones were sequenced by immunoSEQ multiplex PCR, and TCRdb holds only the in-frame ones, with some missing. The sample has about 150,000 clones, approximately 85% seen once; the top ten hold around 8%. The sequenced sample was peripheral blood, obtained on day 0 of AZD1222 vaccination. These receptors originate from an adult in good health. Both conserved end residues are part of each CDR3. The D gene is left open where the match is weak. The size field is filled for only some rows; it gives once, few, many or a size class.

abundance	d_gene	j_gene	v_gene	CDR3aa	CDR3nt
NA	NA	TRBJ2-2	TRBV27	CASSLIAGAGSGELFF	TGTGCCAGCAGTTTAATTGCAGGTGCAGGTTCCGGGGAGCTGTTTTTT
NA	NA	TRBJ2-3	TRBV12-5	CASGLGTGTDTQYF	TGTGCTAGTGGTTTGGGGACAGGCACAGATACGCAGTATTTT
NA	NA	TRBJ1-1	TRBV2	CASSEVGFGLANTEAFF	TGTGCCAGCAGTGAAGTAGGCTTTGGGTTGGCGAACACTGAAGCTTTCTTT
NA	NA	TRBJ2-1	TRBV10-2	CASSDPLYRDREELAAYNEQFF	TGCGCCAGCAGTGATCCCCTTTACCGGGACAGGGAAGAACTAGCGGCCTACAATGAGCAGTTCTTC
NA	NA	TRBJ2-3	TRBV12-3/TRBV12-4	CASSLIDTQYF	TGTGCCAGCAGTTTGATCGATACGCAGTATTTT
NA	NA	TRBJ1-1	TRBV11-2	CASSPAAGKNTEAFF	TGTGCCAGCAGCCCGGCAGCCGGGAAGAACACTGAAGCTTTCTTT
once	NA	TRBJ2-5	TRBV7-6	CASSLMIDPYQETQYF	TGTGCCAGCAGCTTAATGATAGATCCGTACCAAGAGACCCAGTACTTC
NA	TRBD2	TRBJ2-5	TRBV7-8	CASSGLTSGRYQETQYF	TGTGCCAGCTCGGGCCTTACTAGCGGGAGGTATCAAGAGACCCAGTACTTC
NA	TRBD2	TRBJ2-2	TRBV3-1/TRBV3-2	CASRPGLDTGELFF	TGTGCCAGCAGACCAGGACTAGACACCGGGGAGCTGTTTTTT
NA	NA	TRBJ1-1	TRBV30	CAWSVRGLANTEAFF	TGTGCCTGGAGTGTACGGGGGCTAGCGAACACTGAAGCTTTCTTT
few	TRBD2	TRBJ2-3	TRBV11-2	CASSHVWGSGRADTQYF	TGTGCCAGCAGCCACGTATGGGGCAGCGGGAGGGCGGATACGCAGTATTTT
NA	NA	TRBJ1-5	TRBV4-2	CASSLDTNQPQHF	TGTGCCAGCAGCCTGGACACGAATCAGCCCCAGCATTTT
NA	TRBD1	TRBJ1-1	TRBV2	CASRGDTGAKNTEAFF	TGTGCCAGCAGGGGTGACACAGGGGCCAAGAACACTGAAGCTTTCTTT
few	NA	TRBJ1-1	TRBV2	CASSEQGRFTEAFF	TGTGCCAGCAGTGAACAGGGAAGGTTCACTGAAGCTTTCTTT
NA	NA	TRBJ2-2	TRBV19	CASSWGGPGELFF	TGTGCCAGTAGTTGGGGGGGCCCCGGGGAGCTGTTTTTT
NA	TRBD2	TRBJ2-1	TRBV18	CASSPLAGGPNEQFF	TGTGCCAGCTCACCACTGGCGGGGGGGCCGAATGAGCAGTTCTTC
NA	TRBD1	TRBJ2-7	TRBV6-5	CASSYRDRGSYEQYF	TGTGCCAGCAGTTATCGGGACAGGGGTTCCTACGAGCAGTACTTC
NA	TRBD2	TRBJ2-1	TRBV3-1/TRBV3-2	CASSQESGTSPDEQFF	TGTGCCAGCAGCCAAGAGTCGGGGACTAGTCCCGATGAGCAGTTCTTC
NA	NA	TRBJ1-2	TRBV30	CAWTGLYGYTF	TGTGCCTGGACAGGGTTGTATGGCTACACCTTC
NA	NA	TRBJ1-2	TRBV11-2	CASSPVTGWNYGYTF	TGTGCCAGCAGCCCCGTGACAGGTTGGAACTATGGCTACACCTTC
NA	NA	TRBJ2-3	TRBV10-1	CASSGQATDTQYF	TGCGCCAGCAGTGGACAGGCGACAGATACGCAGTATTTT
NA	NA	TRBJ1-1	TRBV19	CASRYRSGGAGNTEAFF	TGTGCCAGTAGGTATCGCAGTGGGGGCGCGGGGAACACTGAAGCTTTCTTT
NA	NA	TRBJ1-1	TRBV7-2	CASSLVMSGNTEAFF	TGTGCCAGCAGCTTAGTCATGTCGGGGAACACTGAAGCTTTCTTT
few	NA	TRBJ1-1	TRBV5-4	CASSGPGLGTEAFF	TGTGCCAGCAGCGGGCCGGGGTTGGGGACTGAAGCTTTCTTT
NA	NA	TRBJ1-4	TRBV7-8	CASSSGQTNEKLFF	TGTGCCAGCAGCTCTGGACAGACTAATGAAAAACTGTTTTTT
NA	NA	TRBJ1-5	TRBV4-1	CASSQELPPLQGQTFNQPQHF	TGCGCCAGCAGCCAAGAGCTTCCTCCCCTGCAAGGACAGACTTTCAATCAGCCCCAGCATTTT
NA	TRBD2	TRBJ2-2	TRBV20-1	CSASSAGEGTGELFF	TGCAGTGCTAGTAGTGCGGGAGAGGGCACCGGGGAGCTGTTTTTT
NA	TRBD1	TRBJ2-1	TRBV6-5	CASSRDRGYEQFF	TGTGCCAGCAGCAGGGACAGGGGCTATGAGCAGTTCTTC
NA	NA	TRBJ2-1	TRBV9	CASSVVWNEQFF	TGTGCCAGCAGCGTAGTATGGAATGAGCAGTTCTTC
NA	NA	TRBJ2-4	TRBV6-1	CASSETLPYETKNIQYF	TGTGCCAGCAGTGAAACGCTCCCGTACGAGACCAAAAACATTCAGTACTTC
NA	NA	TRBJ1-2	TRBV7-2	CASSHPEAGANYGYTF	TGTGCCAGCAGCCACCCAGAGGCAGGCGCTAACTATGGCTACACCTTC
once	TRBD1	TRBJ1-1	TRBV19	CASIPRGQGNTEAFF	TGTGCCAGTATTCCACGGGGACAGGGGAACACTGAAGCTTTCTTT
NA	NA	TRBJ1-2	TRBV7-2	CASSLAGGNYGYTF	TGTGCCAGCAGCTTAGCTGGCGGGAACTATGGCTACACCTTC
NA	TRBD2	TRBJ2-3	TRBV2	CASTLRDYLTDTQYF	TGTGCCAGCACCCTCCGGGACTACCTCACAGATACGCAGTATTTT
NA	TRBD1	TRBJ2-7	TRBV19	CASSDRGYEQYF	TGTGCCAGCTCGGACAGGGGGTACGAGCAGTACTTC
NA	NA	TRBJ2-1	TRBV6-5	CASREGVTNEQFF	TGTGCCAGCAGAGAGGGAGTTACCAATGAGCAGTTCTTC
NA	NA	TRBJ2-1	TRBV19	CASSIHWADPSYNEQFF	TGTGCCAGTAGTATTCATTGGGCCGATCCTTCCTACAATGAGCAGTTCTTC
NA	NA	TRBJ1-5	TRBV15	CATSRDVGDLQPQHF	TGTGCCACCAGCAGGGACGTGGGGGATTTGCAGCCCCAGCATTTT
NA	NA	TRBJ1-2	TRBV6-5	CASSYSFLASYGYTF	TGTGCCAGCAGTTACTCGTTCCTGGCCAGCTATGGCTACACCTTC
few	NA	TRBJ1-3	TRBV7-2	CASSLDVGPGGNTIYF	TGTGCCAGCAGCTTAGACGTCGGCCCGGGAGGAAACACCATATATTTT
few	NA	TRBJ1-2	TRBV5-1	CASSNNSFLGYTF	TGCGCCAGCAGCAATAACAGTTTCTTGGGCTACACCTTC
few	TRBD1	TRBJ1-2	TRBV7-6	CASSLYTGAPYGYTF	TGTGCCAGCAGCTTATATACAGGGGCGCCGTATGGCTACACCTTC
NA	NA	TRBJ1-4	TRBV7-9	CANTAGDNEKLFF	TGTGCCAATACCGCGGGGGATAATGAAAAACTGTTTTTT
NA	TRBD2	TRBJ2-2	TRBV6-4	CASRAGAGTGELFF	TGTGCCAGCAGAGCGGGGGCAGGCACCGGGGAGCTGTTTTTT
NA	TRBD1	TRBJ1-5	TRBV6-4	CAIPGTGDQPQHF	TGTGCCATCCCGGGGACAGGGGATCAGCCCCAGCATTTT